This T cell receptor beta chain comes out of a study of CD4 T cells in relation to SARS-CoV-2 and coronaviruses. This CDR3 is built from 14 residues. Germline values: CDR1 MGHDK, CDR2 SYGVNS. V was pared by 2 bases and J by 7 bases, with 15 bases between. The table came from immunoSEQ multiplex PCR; TCRdb's copy has only in-frame clones and leaves some out. The sample carries approximately 20,000 clones, 70% to 80% recorded once. This clone was found once. The target antigen is unknown. Before the COVID-19 pandemic, during about 2010-2018, CD4+ T cells were taken from unexposed donors. The cells were cultured for about ten days before CD4+ T cells were isolated. Points from the study as a whole: Monoreactive clones expanded significantly more to SARS-CoV-2 than crossreactive clones did. Pre-pandemic and post-infection samples never came from the same donor.

The receptor comes from a human donor in good health. The sequenced material came from CD4+ T cells from PBMCs, cultured in vitro. The V call is TRBV25-1, the J call TRBJ2-7; D gene uncertain. CDR3 region: CASSESYRAQEQYF. The CDR3 DNA reads TGTGCCAGCAGTGAAAGTTATAGGGCCCAGGAGCAGTACTTC.